This record covers a single T cell receptor (beta chain). Its specificity is unknown. It was with 60 Vbeta and 13 Jbeta primers that the PCR ran. The method was immunoSEQ multiplex PCR; TCRdb's version includes in-frame clones alone and lacks a portion of them. The sample has 95,000 to 150,000 clones; approximately 81% are singletons. This entry is derived from a study of cytomegalovirus exposure and HLA in healthy donors. The study's findings and limits: The dataset shows that most TCR sequences were rare, while some public TCRs occurred in many donors.

CDR3 length: 15 residues. V lost 4 bases, J lost 2 bases, and 6 bases stayed unmatched. The germline gives CDR1 KGHSH, CDR2 LQKENI. This clonotype was obtained from a man aged 18 to 29 in good health and CMV-seropositive. The chain employs TRBV18 and TRBJ2-3; TRBD1 matches 7 bases. Sequenced input: PBMCs. The CDR3 nucleotides read TGTGCCAGCTCACGGACAGGTTCAAACACAGATACGCAGTATTTT. Residues: CASSRTGSNTDTQYF.